The entry below describes one T cell receptor beta chain. Its antigen is currently not known. No clone much larger than this one lies a single base away; base qualities are absent. Inclusive of the bounding cysteine and phenylalanine, the CDR3 is 13 residues long. Just CDR3 DNA is preserved here, 39 bases in frame from base 1. V is clipped by 2 bases and J by 4 bases, and the sequence between their germline boundaries is 5 bases long. The germline V gene sets CDR1 to KGHSH and CDR2 to LQKENI. The library was produced with RT-PCR. Sequencing took place on an Illumina HiSeq 2500. In TCRdb, the public reads were trimmed at Q25 with fastp and aligned with MiXCR, with productive beta chains retained. Rows merge per CDR3 protein into single entries with the most common DNA and genes. This sample holds 550,000 to 800,000 distinct CDR3 sequences; 15% to 18% were observed only once. The top ten constitute roughly 10% of the sample.

This record comes from a study of response to subunit inactivated influenza vaccine (dated by TCRdb to the late 2010s). Regarding the complete study: The study used deep quantitative T cell receptor repertoire profiling to track responses to a trivalent subunit inactivated influenza vaccine.

Paper-wide results and their limitations: The authors suggested that each seasonal influenza vaccination may recruit only a limited number of new T cells.

The V and J genes are TRBV18 and TRBJ2-2; too little of a D gene remains to name it. This clonotype was sampled from a man aged 45-65 years who received an inactivated influenza vaccine. Donor details come from another sample of the same person, matched by shared clones. The specimen was PBMCs from blood, collected 11 to 12 days after vaccination. The CDR3 protein sequence reads: CASSPWTTGELFF. The DNA sequence is given as TGTGCCAGCTCACCATGGACCACCGGGGAGCTGTTTTTT.